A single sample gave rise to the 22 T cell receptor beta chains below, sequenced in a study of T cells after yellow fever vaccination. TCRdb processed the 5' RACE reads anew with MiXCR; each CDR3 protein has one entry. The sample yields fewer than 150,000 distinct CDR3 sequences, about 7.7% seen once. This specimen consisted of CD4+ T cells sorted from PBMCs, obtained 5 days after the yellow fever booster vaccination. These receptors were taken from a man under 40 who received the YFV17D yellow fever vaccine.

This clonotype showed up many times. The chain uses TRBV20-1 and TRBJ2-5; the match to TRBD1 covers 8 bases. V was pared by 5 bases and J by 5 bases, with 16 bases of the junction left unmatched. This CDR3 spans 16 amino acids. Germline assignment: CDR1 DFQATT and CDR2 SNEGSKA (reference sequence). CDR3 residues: CSAEKRQGSIRETQYF. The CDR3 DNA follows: TGCAGTGCTGAGAAGAGACAGGGGTCAATTAGGGAGACCCAGTACTTC.

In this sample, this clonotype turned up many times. The CDR3 DNA is TGTGCCATCAAAATCAGCGGAGGAGAGACCCAGTACTTC. This codes for CAIKISGGETQYF. The chain combines TRBV10-3 with TRBJ2-5; D might be TRBD2 (5 bases). The CDR3 contains 13 residues. CDR1 and CDR2 (germline): ENHRY, SYGVKD. The V end lost 7 bases, the J end lost 4 bases, and 13 bases lay between the germline ends.

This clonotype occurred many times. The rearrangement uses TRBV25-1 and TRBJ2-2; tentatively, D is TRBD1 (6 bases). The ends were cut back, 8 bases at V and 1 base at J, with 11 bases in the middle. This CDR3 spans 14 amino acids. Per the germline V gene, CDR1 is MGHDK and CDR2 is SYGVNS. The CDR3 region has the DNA TGTGCCAGCGGAGGACAGCAGAACACCGGGGAGCTGTTTTTT. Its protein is CASGGQQNTGELFF.

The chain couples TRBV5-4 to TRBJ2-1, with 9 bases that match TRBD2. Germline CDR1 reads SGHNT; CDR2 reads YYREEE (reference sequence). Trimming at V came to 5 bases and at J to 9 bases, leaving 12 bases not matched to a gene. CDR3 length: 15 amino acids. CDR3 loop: CASRFQREVAPEQFF. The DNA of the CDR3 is TGTGCCAGCAGATTCCAGCGGGAGGTCGCCCCTGAGCAGTTCTTC.

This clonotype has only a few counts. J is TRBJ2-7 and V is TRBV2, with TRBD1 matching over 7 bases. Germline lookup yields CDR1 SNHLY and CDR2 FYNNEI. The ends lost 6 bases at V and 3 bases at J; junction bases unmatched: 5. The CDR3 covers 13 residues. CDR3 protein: CASRSGQNYEQYF. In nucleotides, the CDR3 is TGTGCCAGCAGGTCGGGACAGAACTACGAGCAGTACTTC.

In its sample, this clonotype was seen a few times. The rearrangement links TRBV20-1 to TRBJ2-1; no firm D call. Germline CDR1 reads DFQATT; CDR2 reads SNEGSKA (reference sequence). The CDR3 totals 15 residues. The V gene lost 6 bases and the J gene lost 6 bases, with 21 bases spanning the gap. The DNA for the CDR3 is TGCAGTGCCTCGGCTCCCGGGCCCCAAACCAATGAGCAGTTCTTC. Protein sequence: CSASAPGPQTNEQFF.

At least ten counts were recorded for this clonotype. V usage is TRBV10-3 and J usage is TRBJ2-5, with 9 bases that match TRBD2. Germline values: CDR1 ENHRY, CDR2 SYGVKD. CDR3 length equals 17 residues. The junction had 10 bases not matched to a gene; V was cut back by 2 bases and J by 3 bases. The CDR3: CAISEGGLAGVKETQYF. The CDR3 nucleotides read TGTGCCATCAGTGAGGGGGGTTTAGCGGGAGTGAAAGAGACCCAGTACTTC.

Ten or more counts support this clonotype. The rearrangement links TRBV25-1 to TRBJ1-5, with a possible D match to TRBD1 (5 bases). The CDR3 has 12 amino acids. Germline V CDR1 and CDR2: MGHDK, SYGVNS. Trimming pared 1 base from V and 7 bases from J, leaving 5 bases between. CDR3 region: CASSEWGQPQHF. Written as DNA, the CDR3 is TGTGCCAGCAGTGAATGGGGCCAGCCCCAGCATTTT.

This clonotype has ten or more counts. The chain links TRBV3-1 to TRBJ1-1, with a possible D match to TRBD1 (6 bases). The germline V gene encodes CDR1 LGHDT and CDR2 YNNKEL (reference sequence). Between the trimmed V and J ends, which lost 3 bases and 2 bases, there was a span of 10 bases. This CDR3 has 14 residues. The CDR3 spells CASSQVTGNTEAFF. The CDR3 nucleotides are TGTGCCAGCAGCCAGGTGACAGGAAACACTGAAGCTTTCTTT.

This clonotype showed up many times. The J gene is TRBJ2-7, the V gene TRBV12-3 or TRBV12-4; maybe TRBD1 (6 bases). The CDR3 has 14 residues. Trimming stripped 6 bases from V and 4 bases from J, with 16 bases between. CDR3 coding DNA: TGTGCCAGCAGCCTTACACAGGGAAGGTACGAGCAGTACTTC. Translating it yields CASSLTQGRYEQYF.

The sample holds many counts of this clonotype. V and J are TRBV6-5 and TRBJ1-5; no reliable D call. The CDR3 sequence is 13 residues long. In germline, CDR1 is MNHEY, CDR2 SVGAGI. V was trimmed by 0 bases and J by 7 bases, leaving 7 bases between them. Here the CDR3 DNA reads TGTGCCAGCAGTTACTCAGGGTCCCAGCCCCAGCATTTT. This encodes CASSYSGSQPQHF.

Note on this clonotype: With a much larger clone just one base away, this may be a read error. The CDR3 sequence is CASNQLAGEYELYF. The DNA of the CDR3 is TGTGCCAGCAATCAACTAGCGGGAGAGTACGAGCTGTACTTC. The chain links TRBV6-1 to TRBJ2-7; 11 bases align to TRBD2. The CDR3 runs to 14 residues. Per germline, CDR1 MNHNS and CDR2 SASEGT.

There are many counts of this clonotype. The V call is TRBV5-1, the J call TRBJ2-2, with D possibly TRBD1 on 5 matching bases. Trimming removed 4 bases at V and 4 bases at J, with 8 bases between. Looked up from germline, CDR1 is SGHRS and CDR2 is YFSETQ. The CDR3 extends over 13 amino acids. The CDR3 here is CASSVDSTGELFF. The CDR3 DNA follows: TGCGCCAGCAGCGTAGACAGCACCGGGGAGCTGTTTTTT.

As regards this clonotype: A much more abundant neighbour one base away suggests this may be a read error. CDR3 residues: CATIHGNRSQYF. The CDR3 DNA reads TGTGCCACCATCCACGGGAATAGGTCCCAGTACTTC. The V call is TRBV24-1, the J call TRBJ2-5; maybe TRBD2 (5 bases). With 8 bases removed from V and 9 bases from J, the gap between germline ends came to 15 bases. The CDR3 consists of 12 residues. Looked up from germline, CDR1 is KGHDR and CDR2 is SFDVKD.

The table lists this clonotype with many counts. CDR3 sequence reads: CASRRDIAGGPSNEQFF. CDR3 coding DNA: TGTGCCAGCAGACGCGACATAGCGGGAGGGCCATCTAATGAGCAGTTCTTC. The chain employs TRBV6-2 or TRBV6-3 and TRBJ2-1; 11 bases match TRBD2. The V segment lost 6 bases and the J segment 7 bases; nucleotides outside the gene matches: 14. Germline assignment: CDR1 MNHEY and CDR2 SVGEGT. This CDR3 contains 17 residues.

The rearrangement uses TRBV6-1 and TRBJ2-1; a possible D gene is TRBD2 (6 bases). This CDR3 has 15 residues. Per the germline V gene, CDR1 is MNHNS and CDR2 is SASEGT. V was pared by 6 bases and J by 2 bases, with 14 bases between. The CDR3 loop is CASRPSSAAYNEQFF. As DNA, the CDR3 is TGTGCCAGCAGACCGTCTAGCGCCGCCTACAATGAGCAGTTCTTC.

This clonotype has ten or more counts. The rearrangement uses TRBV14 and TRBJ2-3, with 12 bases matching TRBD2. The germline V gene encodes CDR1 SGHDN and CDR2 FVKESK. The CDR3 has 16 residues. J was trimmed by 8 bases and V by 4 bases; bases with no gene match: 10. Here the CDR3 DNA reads TGTGCCAGCAGCCCCCTAGCGGGAGGGCCCATTGGTACGCAGTATTTT. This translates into CASSPLAGGPIGTQYF.

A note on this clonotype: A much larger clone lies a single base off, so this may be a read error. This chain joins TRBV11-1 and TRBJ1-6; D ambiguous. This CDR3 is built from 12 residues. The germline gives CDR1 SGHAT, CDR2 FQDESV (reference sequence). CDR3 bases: TGTGCCACCAGCCCGGTGAATTCACCCCTCCACTTT. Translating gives CATSPVNSPLHF.

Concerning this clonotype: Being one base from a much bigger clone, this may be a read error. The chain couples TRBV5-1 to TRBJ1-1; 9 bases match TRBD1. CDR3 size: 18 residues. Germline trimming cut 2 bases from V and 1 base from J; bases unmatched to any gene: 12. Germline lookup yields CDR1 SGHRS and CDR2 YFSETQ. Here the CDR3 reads CASSLFPQGAHRNTEAFF. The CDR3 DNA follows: TGCGCCAGCAGCTTATTCCCACAGGGGGCGCACAGGAACACTGAAGCTTTCTTT.

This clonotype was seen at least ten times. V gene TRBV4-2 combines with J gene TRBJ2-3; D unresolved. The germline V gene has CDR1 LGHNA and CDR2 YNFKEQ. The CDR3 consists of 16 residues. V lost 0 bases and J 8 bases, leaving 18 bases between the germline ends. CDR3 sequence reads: CASSQEIAAVRLTQYF. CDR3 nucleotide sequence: TGTGCCAGCAGCCAAGAGATCGCAGCAGTGAGGCTTACGCAGTATTTT.

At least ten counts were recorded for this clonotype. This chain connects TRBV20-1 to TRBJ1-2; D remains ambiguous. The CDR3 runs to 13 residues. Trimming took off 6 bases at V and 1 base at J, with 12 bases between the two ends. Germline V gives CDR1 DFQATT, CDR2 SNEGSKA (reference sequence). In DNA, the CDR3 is TGCAGTGCCGGAGAGCCGATTAACTATGGCTACACCTTC. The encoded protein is CSAGEPINYGYTF.

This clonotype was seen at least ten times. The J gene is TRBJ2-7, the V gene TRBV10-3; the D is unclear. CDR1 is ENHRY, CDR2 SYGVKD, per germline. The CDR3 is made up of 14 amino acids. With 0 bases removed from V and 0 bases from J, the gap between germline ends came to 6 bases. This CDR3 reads CAISESGSSYEQYF. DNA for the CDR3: TGTGCCATCAGTGAGTCGGGCAGCTCCTACGAGCAGTACTTC.